The 7 T cell receptor beta chains presented below share a single source sample, sequenced in a study of cytomegalovirus exposure and HLA in healthy donors. 60 Vbeta and 13 Jbeta primers were used in PCR. This table comes from immunoSEQ multiplex PCR, and its TCRdb copy is limited to in-frame clones, with some not included. The data show more than 95,000 clones, with 81% seen just once and about 1.8% held by the top ten. The source material was PBMCs. Receptor source: a man aged 18 to 30 in good health and CMV-seronegative.

The rearrangement links TRBV5-6 to TRBJ2-7; D may be TRBD1 (6 bases). Looked up from germline, CDR1 is SGHDT and CDR2 is YYEEEE. The CDR3 is made up of 15 amino acids. V lost 1 base to trimming and J lost 4 bases, with 15 bases between them. In DNA form, the CDR3 reads TGTGCCAGCAGCTTGTCTCCGGACAGTGATTACGAGCAGTACTTC. Protein product: CASSLSPDSDYEQYF.

This chain links TRBV19 with TRBJ1-1; 8 bases align to TRBD1. This CDR3 is built from 13 residues. V shed 8 bases, J shed 2 bases, and the junction held 4 bases outside the gene matches. Looked up from germline, CDR1 is LNHDA and CDR2 is SQIVND (reference sequence). CDR3 in amino acids: CASRQGPNTEAFF. The CDR3 DNA reads TGTGCCAGTCGACAGGGGCCCAACACTGAAGCTTTCTTT.

This clone was counted a single time. This chain links TRBV2 with TRBJ2-1; D not resolved. The CDR3 covers 19 residues. V lost 2 bases and J lost 0, with 20 bases in between. The germline V gene encodes CDR1 SNHLY and CDR2 FYNNEI. The CDR3 here is CASSETVPYRSSSYNEQFF. CDR3 DNA: TGTGCCAGCAGTGAAACCGTTCCGTACAGATCGAGCTCCTACAATGAGCAGTTCTTC.

V and J are TRBV9 and TRBJ2-1; 10 positions match TRBD2. This CDR3 spans 17 amino acids. V lost 3 bases, J lost 0 bases, and 6 bases stayed unmatched. The germline gives CDR1 SGDLS, CDR2 YYNGEE. CDR3 sequence: CASSEASGGDSYNEQFF. Written as DNA, the CDR3 is TGTGCCAGCAGCGAAGCTAGCGGGGGTGACTCCTACAATGAGCAGTTCTTC.

The J gene is TRBJ2-5, the V gene TRBV7-3, with 11 bases lining up with TRBD2. V shed 5 bases and J 4 bases; nucleotides not matched to a gene: 6. From germline, CDR1 is SGHTA and CDR2 FQGTGA. This CDR3 is 15 amino acids long. As DNA, the CDR3 is TGTGCCAGCAGCCCCTCTAGCGGGGGGAGAGAGACCCAGTACTTC. This translates into CASSPSSGGRETQYF.

The J gene is TRBJ1-6, the V gene TRBV7-3; D not certain. Germline lookup yields CDR1 SGHTA and CDR2 FQGTGA. Trimming pared 5 bases from V and 0 bases from J, leaving 20 bases between. The CDR3 sequence is 19 residues long. This CDR3 is CASSPPSRVQSSYNSPLHF. The CDR3 DNA follows: TGTGCCAGCAGCCCCCCCTCACGAGTACAGAGCTCCTATAATTCACCCCTCCACTTT.

The chain employs TRBV12-5 and TRBJ1-1; D unresolved. CDR1 is LGHNT, CDR2 FRNRAP, per germline. Trimming stripped 5 bases from V and 1 base from J, with 11 bases between. The CDR3 sequence is 14 residues long. CDR3 in DNA: TGTGCTAGTGGTGGATGGAGGGCGAACACTGAAGCTTTCTTT. Translated, it gives CASGGWRANTEAFF. Supplemented by reference TRBV12-5 and TRBJ1-1, the full variable domain reads DARVTQTPRHKVTEMGQEVTMRCQPILGHNTVFWYRQTMMQGLELLAYFRNRAPLDDSGMPKDRFSAEMPDATLATLKIQPSEPRDSAVYFCASGGWRANTEAFFGQGTRLTVV.